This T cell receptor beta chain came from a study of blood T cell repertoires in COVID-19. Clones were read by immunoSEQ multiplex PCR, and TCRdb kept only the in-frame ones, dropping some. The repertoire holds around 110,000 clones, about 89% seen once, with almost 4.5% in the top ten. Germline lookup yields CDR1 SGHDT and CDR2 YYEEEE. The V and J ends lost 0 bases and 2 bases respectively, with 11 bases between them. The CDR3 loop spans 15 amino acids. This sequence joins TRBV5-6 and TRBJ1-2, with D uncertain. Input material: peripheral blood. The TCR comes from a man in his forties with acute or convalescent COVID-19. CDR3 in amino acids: CASSLATAANYGYTF. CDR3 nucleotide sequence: TGTGCCAGCAGCTTGGCCACAGCGGCCAACTATGGCTACACCTTC.